A selection of T cell receptor beta chains follows, all from one sample in a study of identical twins. MiXCR, run by TCRdb on the 5' RACE reads, gives a single entry per CDR3 protein. This sample has 1.5 million or so distinct CDR3 sequences, with 25% to 35% found just once. The source material was cord blood. The receptor source for this set is a newborn girl in good health. The CDR3 runs from the conserved cysteine through the conserved F or W. Fields, in order: V gene, D gene, J gene, clone size, CDR3 DNA, CDR3 protein. D genes are given only for firm matches. Clone size is stated in some rows and not others, as once, few, many or a class when expanded.

TRBV27	TRBD2	TRBJ2-3	few	TGTGCCAGCAGTCCGTTGACTAGCGGGAGCACAGATACGCAGTATTTT	CASSPLTSGSTDTQYF
TRBV9	TRBD2	TRBJ2-1	few	TGTGCCAGCAGCGCCGGGACTAGCGGGAGTGGTGAGCAGTTCTTC	CASSAGTSGSGEQFF
TRBV12-3/TRBV12-4	-	TRBJ1-3	-	TGTGCCAGCTGTGCCAACTCTGGAAACACCATATATTTT	CASCANSGNTIYF
TRBV4-1	TRBD2	TRBJ2-3	-	TGCGCCAGCAGCCGTGCGGGACTAGCGGGATTAGATACGCAGTATTTT	CASSRAGLAGLDTQYF
TRBV20-1	TRBD1	TRBJ1-1	-	TGCAGTGCTAGAGTCCCGACAGGGTGGAACACTGAAGCTTTCTTT	CSARVPTGWNTEAFF
TRBV5-1	-	TRBJ2-1	few	TGCGCCAGCAGCTTGTTTTTGACAGCCAACAATGAGCAGTTCTTC	CASSLFLTANNEQFF
TRBV20-1	-	TRBJ2-3	-	TGCAGTGCTAGAGATCCGAGGGCATGGGGCACAGATACGCAGTATTTT	CSARDPRAWGTDTQYF
TRBV5-1	-	TRBJ2-1	many	TGTGCCAGCAGTTTAGGGGGGCACAATGAGCAGTTCTTC	CASSLGGHNEQFF
TRBV6-2/TRBV6-3	-	TRBJ1-1	-	TGTGCCAGCAGTTATAAAACAGCAACTTACACTGAAGCTTTCTTT	CASSYKTATYTEAFF
TRBV19	-	TRBJ2-1	-	TGTGCCAGTAGTATGGGACGCAATGAGCAGTTCTTC	CASSMGRNEQFF
TRBV20-1	TRBD1	TRBJ2-7	-	TGCAGTGCCACCGAAGGGGGCGACGAGCAGTACTTC	CSATEGGDEQYF
TRBV4-1	TRBD1	TRBJ1-2	-	TGCGCCAGCAGCCAAGGCCCGGGACAGGGTGGGAGCTATGGCTACACCTTC	CASSQGPGQGGSYGYTF
TRBV6-4	-	TRBJ2-1	many	TGTGCCAGCAGTGGGCAGGCCTACAATGAGCAGTTCTTC	CASSGQAYNEQFF
TRBV2	-	TRBJ2-5	few	TGTGCCAGCAGGTGGCGGAGACAAGAGACCCAGTACTTC	CASRWRRQETQYF
TRBV20-1	-	TRBJ1-4	-	TGCAGTGCTAGTAATACGGGACGGCTTAATGAAAAACTGTTTTTT	CSASNTGRLNEKLFF
TRBV2	-	TRBJ2-2	-	TGTGCCAGCGGAAAGACTAGGACCACCGGGGAGCTGTTTTTT	CASGKTRTTGELFF
TRBV11-3	TRBD1	TRBJ1-2	-	TGTGCCAGCAGCTTACGGTCAGGGACAGGGGACCCAAGGCCCTATGGCTACACCTTC	CASSLRSGTGDPRPYGYTF
TRBV27	-	TRBJ2-3	few	TGTGCCAGCAGCGAGGGCCCGGGGCCAGATACGCAGTATTTT	CASSEGPGPDTQYF
TRBV5-1	-	TRBJ2-1	few	TGCGCCAGCAGCTTGGACGGGCGGGGAAACAATGAGCAGTTCTTC	CASSLDGRGNNEQFF
TRBV4-2	-	TRBJ2-3	many	TGTGCCAGCAGCCCCAGGCTTAGGGATACGCAGTATTTT	CASSPRLRDTQYF
TRBV7-6	-	TRBJ1-4	-	TGTGCCAGCAGCTTAGGAGGGAATATCGGAAAACTGTTTTTT	CASSLGGNIGKLFF
TRBV5-1	-	TRBJ2-2	-	TGCGCCAGCAGCCCACTGGGGCGGAAGGACACCGGGGAGCTGTTTTTT	CASSPLGRKDTGELFF
TRBV5-1	-	TRBJ2-3	many	TGCGCCAGCAGTCGCCGACCCCTACTAAGCACAGATACGCAGTATTTT	CASSRRPLLSTDTQYF
TRBV14	-	TRBJ1-1	-	TGTGCCAGCAACCGACAGGCGAACACTGAAGCTTTCTTT	CASNRQANTEAFF
TRBV12-3/TRBV12-4	TRBD2	TRBJ2-1	-	TGTGCCAGCAGCCCGGGACTAGCGGGAGGGCGAAATGAGCTGTTCTTC	CASSPGLAGGRNELFF
TRBV7-8	-	TRBJ1-2	-	TGTGCCAGCAGCTTATTAGGGGCTAACTATGGCTACACCTTC	CASSLLGANYGYTF
TRBV24-1	-	TRBJ1-6	-	TGTGCCACCAGTGATAAGGACAGCGGAATCCGTGGCAAATCACCCCTCCACTTT	CATSDKDSGIRGKSPLHF
TRBV20-1	-	TRBJ2-1	-	TGCAGTGCTAGAGATCATTGGGGGAGCGGGCCCTACAATGAGCAGTTCTTC	CSARDHWGSGPYNEQFF
TRBV5-8	-	TRBJ2-7	few	TGTGCCAGCGCCCGCCGAGTTTCTAAAGAGCAGTACTTC	CASARRVSKEQYF
TRBV5-1	-	TRBJ1-1	-	TGCGCCAGCAGCATCGCCAAAACAGGGTTCACTGAAGCTTTCTTT	CASSIAKTGFTEAFF
TRBV20-1	TRBD2	TRBJ2-7	few	TGCAGTGCTAGAGATGGGCTAGCGGGAGGAGAGCAGTACTTC	CSARDGLAGGEQYF
TRBV9	-	TRBJ1-1	-	TGTGCCAGCAGCGTAGCTGGGGGCCTGAACACTGAAGCTTTCTTT	CASSVAGGLNTEAFF
TRBV5-1	-	TRBJ1-6	-	TGCGCCAGCAGCGTCGGGTCCCAGGATCATTCACCCCTCCACTTT	CASSVGSQDHSPLHF
TRBV4-1	-	TRBJ1-2	few	TGCGCCAGCAGCCAAGTGCAGGGCGAGTCCTATGGCTACACCTTC	CASSQVQGESYGYTF
TRBV13	-	TRBJ1-2	many	TGTGCCAGAGGCTATGGCTACACCTTC	CARGYGYTF
TRBV12-3/TRBV12-4	-	TRBJ2-4	-	TGTGCCAGCAGCCCACAGGGACTCTTGGGGAACATTCAGTACTTC	CASSPQGLLGNIQYF
TRBV20-1	TRBD2	TRBJ2-7	-	TGCAGTGCACAGAGTGGGACTAGCGGGGTCTACGAGCAGTACTTC	CSAQSGTSGVYEQYF
TRBV7-9	-	TRBJ2-7	many	TGTGCCAGCAGCATACAGGGCTACGAGCAGTACTTC	CASSIQGYEQYF
TRBV7-2	TRBD1	TRBJ2-3	many	TGTGCCAGCAGCTTAGCGGGACAGGGCACAGATACGCAGTATTTT	CASSLAGQGTDTQYF
TRBV7-6	TRBD1	TRBJ1-4	-	TGCGCCAGCGCCTCTGGGACAGCACAACTTAATGAAAAACTGTTTTTT	CASASGTAQLNEKLFF
TRBV20-1	-	TRBJ2-3	-	TGCAGTGCTAGAGATCTAGCACCAGATACGCGGTATTTT	CSARDLAPDTRYF